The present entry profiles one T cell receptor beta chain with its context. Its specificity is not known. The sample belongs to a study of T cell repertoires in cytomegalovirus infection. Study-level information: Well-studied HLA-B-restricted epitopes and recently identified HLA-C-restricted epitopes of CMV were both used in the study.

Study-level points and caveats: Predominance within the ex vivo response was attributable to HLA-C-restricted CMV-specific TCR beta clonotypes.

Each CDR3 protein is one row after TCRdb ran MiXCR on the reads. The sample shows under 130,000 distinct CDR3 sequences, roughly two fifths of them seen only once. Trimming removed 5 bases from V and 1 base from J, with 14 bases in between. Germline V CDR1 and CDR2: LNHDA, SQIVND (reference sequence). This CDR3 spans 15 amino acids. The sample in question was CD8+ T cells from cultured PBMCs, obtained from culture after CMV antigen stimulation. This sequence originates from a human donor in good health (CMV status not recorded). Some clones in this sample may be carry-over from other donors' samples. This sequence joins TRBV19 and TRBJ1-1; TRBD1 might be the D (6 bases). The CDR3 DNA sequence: TGTGCCAGTAGTTCCTGGACAGACTCGAACACTGAAGCTTTCTTT. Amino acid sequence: CASSSWTDSNTEAFF.